Listed below are T cell receptor beta chains from one sample, sequenced in a study of blood T cells in healthy people across ages. TCRdb called the 5' RACE reads again in MiXCR, with one record for every CDR3 protein. The table has more than 800,000 distinct CDR3 sequences, 29% seen once. The material sequenced was blood. The receptors were gathered from a woman of 80 years or more in good health. CDR3s include the opening cysteine and the closing phenylalanine or tryptophan. D genes are given only for firm matches. Clone size is stated in some rows and not others, as once, few, many or a class when expanded.

cdr3_nt | cdr3_aa | j_call | v_call | clone_size | d_call
TGCAGTGCTTCCCCGGAGGGGCAGAGCTCCTACGAGCAGTACTTC | CSASPEGQSSYEQYF | TRBJ2-7 | TRBV20-1 | once | .
TGTGCCAGCAGCTTAGTTCCAGGCTACGAGCAGTACTTC | CASSLVPGYEQYF | TRBJ2-7 | TRBV7-2 | many | .
TGTGCCAGCAGCCCCTCCCTTGCAGGCTACACCTTC | CASSPSLAGYTF | TRBJ1-2 | TRBV7-9 | many | .
TGTGCCAGCAGCGGAAATAGTAACTATGGCTACACCTTC | CASSGNSNYGYTF | TRBJ1-2 | TRBV9 | few | .
TGTGCCAGCAGCCAAGTTGTCCGGGGTAATTCACCCCTCCACTTT | CASSQVVRGNSPLHF | TRBJ1-6 | TRBV3-1 | . | .
TGTGCCAGCAGTTGGAGGGACACAGAGAACACTGAAGCTTTCTTT | CASSWRDTENTEAFF | TRBJ1-1 | TRBV6-5 | . | .
TGTGCCAGCAGAGATTACAGGCGTTCGGAAACTGAAGCTTTCTTT | CASRDYRRSETEAFF | TRBJ1-1 | TRBV7-2 | . | .
TGTGCCAGCTGGGAGCGGGGGCCCCTCCGGAATGAGCAGTTCTTC | CASWERGPLRNEQFF | TRBJ2-1 | TRBV6-4 | many | TRBD2
TGCGCCAGCAGCCAGACAGGGTCCCTACAAGAGACCCAGTACTTC | CASSQTGSLQETQYF | TRBJ2-5 | TRBV4-1 | . | TRBD1
TGCAGTGCTAGAGCCGGGGCCTCGGGGGATGAGCAGTTCTTC | CSARAGASGDEQFF | TRBJ2-1 | TRBV20-1 | . | .
TGTGCCAGCAGCCCTACTCCGGGACAGATAAACTACGAGCAGTACTTC | CASSPTPGQINYEQYF | TRBJ2-7 | TRBV7-9 | . | TRBD1